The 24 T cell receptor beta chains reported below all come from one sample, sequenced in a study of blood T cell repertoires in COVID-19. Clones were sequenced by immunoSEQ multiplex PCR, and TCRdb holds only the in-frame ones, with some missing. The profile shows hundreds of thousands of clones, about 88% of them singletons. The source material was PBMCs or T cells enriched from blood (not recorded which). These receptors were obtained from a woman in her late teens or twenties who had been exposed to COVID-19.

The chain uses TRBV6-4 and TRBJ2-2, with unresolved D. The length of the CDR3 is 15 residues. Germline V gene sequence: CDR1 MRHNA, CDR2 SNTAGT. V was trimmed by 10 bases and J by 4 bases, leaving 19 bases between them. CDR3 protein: CAIKLGYYPTGELFF. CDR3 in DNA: TGTGCCATCAAACTTGGATACTACCCCACCGGGGAGCTGTTTTTT.

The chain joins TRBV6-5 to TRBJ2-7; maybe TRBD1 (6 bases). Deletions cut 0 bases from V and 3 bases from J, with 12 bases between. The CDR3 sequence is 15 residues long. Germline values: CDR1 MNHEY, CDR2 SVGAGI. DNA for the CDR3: TGTGCCAGCAGTTACTCGAGGACAGATCTCTACGAGCAGTACTTC. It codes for CASSYSRTDLYEQYF.

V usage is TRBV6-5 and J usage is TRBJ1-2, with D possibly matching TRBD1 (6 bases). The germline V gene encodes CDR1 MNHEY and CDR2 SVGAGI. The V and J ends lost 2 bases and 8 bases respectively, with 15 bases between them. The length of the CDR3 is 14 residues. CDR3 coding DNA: TGTGCCAGCAGTTACAATGCCAGGGGAGCGGGCTACACCTTC. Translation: CASSYNARGAGYTF.

CDR3 in amino acids: CASRAQGNEQFF. In nucleotides, the CDR3 is TGTGCCAGCAGAGCTCAGGGCAATGAGCAGTTCTTC. This rearrangement joins TRBV12-3 or TRBV12-4 to TRBJ2-1; D may be TRBD1 (5 bases). V was shortened by 6 bases and J by 6 bases, with 9 bases between the two germline ends. CDR3 length equals 12 residues.

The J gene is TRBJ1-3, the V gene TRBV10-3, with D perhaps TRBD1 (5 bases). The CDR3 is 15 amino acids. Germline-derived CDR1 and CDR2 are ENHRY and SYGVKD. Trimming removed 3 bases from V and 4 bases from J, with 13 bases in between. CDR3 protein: CAISDRVAKGNTIYF. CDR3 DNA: TGTGCCATCAGTGACAGGGTCGCGAAGGGAAACACCATATATTTT.

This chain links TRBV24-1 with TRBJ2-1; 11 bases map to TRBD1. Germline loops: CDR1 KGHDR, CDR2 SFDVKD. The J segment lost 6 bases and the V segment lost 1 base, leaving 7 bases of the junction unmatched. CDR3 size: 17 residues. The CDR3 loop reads CATSDFPKDRGLNEQFF. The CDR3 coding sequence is TGTGCCACCAGTGATTTTCCTAAGGACAGGGGGCTCAATGAGCAGTTCTTC.

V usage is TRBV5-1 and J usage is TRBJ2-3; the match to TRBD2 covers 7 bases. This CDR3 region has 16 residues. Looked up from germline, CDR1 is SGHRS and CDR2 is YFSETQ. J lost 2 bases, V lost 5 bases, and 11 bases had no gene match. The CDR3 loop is CASRWGGLGYTDTQYF. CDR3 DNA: TGCGCCAGCAGATGGGGCGGACTAGGTTACACAGATACGCAGTATTTT.

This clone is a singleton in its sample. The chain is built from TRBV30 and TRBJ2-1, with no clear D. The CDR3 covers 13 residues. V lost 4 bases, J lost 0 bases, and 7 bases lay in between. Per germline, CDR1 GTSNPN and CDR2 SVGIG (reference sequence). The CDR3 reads CAWNELSYNEQFF. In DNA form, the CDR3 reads TGTGCCTGGAATGAGCTCTCCTACAATGAGCAGTTCTTC.

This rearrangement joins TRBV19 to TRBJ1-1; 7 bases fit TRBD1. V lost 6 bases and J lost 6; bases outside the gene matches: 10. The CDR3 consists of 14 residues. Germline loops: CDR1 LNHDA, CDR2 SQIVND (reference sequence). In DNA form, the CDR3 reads TGTGCCAGTAGGCACCAGGACAGGATGTCTGAAGCTTTCTTT. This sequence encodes CASRHQDRMSEAFF.

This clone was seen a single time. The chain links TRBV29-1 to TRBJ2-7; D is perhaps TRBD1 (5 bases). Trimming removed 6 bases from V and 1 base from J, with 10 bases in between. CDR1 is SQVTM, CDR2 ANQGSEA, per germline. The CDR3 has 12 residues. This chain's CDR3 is CSVDTGSYEQYF. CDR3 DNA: TGCAGCGTAGATACAGGTTCCTACGAGCAGTACTTC.

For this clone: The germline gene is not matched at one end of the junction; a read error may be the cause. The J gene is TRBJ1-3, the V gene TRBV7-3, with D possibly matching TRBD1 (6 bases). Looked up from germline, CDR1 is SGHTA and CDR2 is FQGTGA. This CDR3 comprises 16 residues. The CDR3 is CASSSQPPGAGNTVYF. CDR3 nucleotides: TGTGCCAGCAGCTCCCAACCGCCAGGGGCAGGAAACACCGTATATTTT.

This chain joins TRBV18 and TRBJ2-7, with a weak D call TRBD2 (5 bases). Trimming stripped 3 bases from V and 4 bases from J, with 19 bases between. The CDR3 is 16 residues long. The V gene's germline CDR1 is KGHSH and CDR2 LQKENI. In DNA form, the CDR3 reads TGTGCCAGCTCACCCATCCCGGGAAGAGGCGATTACGAGCAGTACTTC. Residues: CASSPIPGRGDYEQYF.

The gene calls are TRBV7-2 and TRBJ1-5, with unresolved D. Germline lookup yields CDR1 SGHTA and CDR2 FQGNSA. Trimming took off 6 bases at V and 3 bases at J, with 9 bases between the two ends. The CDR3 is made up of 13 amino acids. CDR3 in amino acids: CASSPSVNQPQHF. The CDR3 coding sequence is TGTGCCAGCAGTCCTTCGGTCAATCAGCCCCAGCATTTT. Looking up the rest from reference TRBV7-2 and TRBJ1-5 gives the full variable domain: GAGVSQSPSNKVTEKGKDVELRCDPISGHTALYWYRQSLGQGLEFLIYFQGNSAPDKSGLPSDRFSAERTGGSVSTLTIQRTQQEDSAVYLCASSPSVNQPQHFGDGTRLSIL.

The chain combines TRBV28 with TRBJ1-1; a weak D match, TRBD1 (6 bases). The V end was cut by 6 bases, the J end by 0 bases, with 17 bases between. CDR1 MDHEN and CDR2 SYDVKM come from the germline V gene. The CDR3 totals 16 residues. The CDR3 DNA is TGTGCCAGCAGCCGTACCATGGACAGCGTGAACACTGAAGCTTTCTTT. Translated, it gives CASSRTMDSVNTEAFF. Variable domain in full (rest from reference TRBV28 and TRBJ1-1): DVKVTQSSRYLVKRTGEKVFLECVQDMDHENMFWYRQDPGLGLRLIYFSYDVKMKEKGDIPEGYSVSREKKERFSLILESASTNQTSMYLCASSRTMDSVNTEAFFGQGTRLTVV.

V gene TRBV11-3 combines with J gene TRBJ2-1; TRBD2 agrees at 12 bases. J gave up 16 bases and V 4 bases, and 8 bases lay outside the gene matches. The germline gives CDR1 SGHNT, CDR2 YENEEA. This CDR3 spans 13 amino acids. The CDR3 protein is CASSSSTSGRVFF. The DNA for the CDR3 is TGTGCCAGCAGCTCATCGACTAGCGGGAGAGTCTTCTTC.

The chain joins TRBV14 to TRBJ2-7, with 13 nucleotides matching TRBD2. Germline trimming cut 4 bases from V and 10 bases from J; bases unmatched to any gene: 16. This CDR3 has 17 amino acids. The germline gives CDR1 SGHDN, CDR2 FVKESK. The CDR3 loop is CASSPRIRTSGSPIQYF. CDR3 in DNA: TGTGCCAGCAGCCCTAGAATTAGGACTAGCGGGAGTCCTATTCAGTACTTC.

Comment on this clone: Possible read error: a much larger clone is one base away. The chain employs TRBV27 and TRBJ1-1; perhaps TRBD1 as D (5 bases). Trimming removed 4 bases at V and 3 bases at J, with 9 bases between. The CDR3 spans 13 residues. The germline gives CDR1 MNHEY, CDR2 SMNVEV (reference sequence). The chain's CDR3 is CASSYGGDTEAFF. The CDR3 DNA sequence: TGTGCCAGCAGTTACGGGGGGGACACTGAAGCTTTCTTT.

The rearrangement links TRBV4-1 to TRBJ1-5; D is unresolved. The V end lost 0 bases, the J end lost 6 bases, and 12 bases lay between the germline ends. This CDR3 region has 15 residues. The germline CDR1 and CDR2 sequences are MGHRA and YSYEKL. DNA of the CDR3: TGCGCCAGCAGCCAAGACCAGACGAGGGCTCAGCCCCAGCATTTT. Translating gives CASSQDQTRAQPQHF.

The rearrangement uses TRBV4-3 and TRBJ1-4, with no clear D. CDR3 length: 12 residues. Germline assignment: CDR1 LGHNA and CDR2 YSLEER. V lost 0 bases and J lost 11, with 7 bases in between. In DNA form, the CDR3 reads TGCGCCAGCAGCCAAGAAGGAGGCAAACTGTTTTTT. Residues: CASSQEGGKLFF.

As DNA, the CDR3 is TGTGCCAGCAGCGTAGCTCCGGGGAGGACGAACGGGAACACTGAAGCTTTCTTT. Amino acid sequence: CASSVAPGRTNGNTEAFF. This chain links TRBV9 with TRBJ1-1; no reliable D call. The CDR3 length is 18 residues. Trimming removed 0 bases at V and 1 base at J, with 19 bases between. Germline CDR1 is SGDLS and CDR2 is YYNGEE. The full variable domain, completed using reference TRBV9 and TRBJ1-1, is DSGVTQTPKHLITATGQRVTLRCSPRSGDLSVYWYQQSLDQGLQFLIQYYNGEERAKGNILERFSAQQFPDLHSELNLSSLELGDSALYFCASSVAPGRTNGNTEAFFGQGTRLTVV.

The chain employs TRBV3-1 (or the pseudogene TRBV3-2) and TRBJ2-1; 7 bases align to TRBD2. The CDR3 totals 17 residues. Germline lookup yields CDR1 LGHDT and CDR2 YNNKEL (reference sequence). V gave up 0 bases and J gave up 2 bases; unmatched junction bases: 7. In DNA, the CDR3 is TGTGCCAGCAGCCAAGAAGGTCTAGCGGTAACCTACAATGAGCAGTTCTTC. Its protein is CASSQEGLAVTYNEQFF.

Here the CDR3 reads CASIAGGVPETQYF. The CDR3 DNA reads TGTGCCAGCATCGCCGGGGGGGTACCAGAGACCCAGTACTTC. The chain recombines TRBV7-8 with TRBJ2-5, with 8 positions matching TRBD2. This CDR3 region has 14 residues. Germline-derived CDR1 and CDR2 are SGHVS and FQNEAQ. The V gene end was trimmed by 7 bases and the J gene end by 4 bases; junction bases not matched to a gene: 8.

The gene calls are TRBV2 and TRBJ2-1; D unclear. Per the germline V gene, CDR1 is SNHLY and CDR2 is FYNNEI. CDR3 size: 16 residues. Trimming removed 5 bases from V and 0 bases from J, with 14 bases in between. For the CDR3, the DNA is TGTGCCAGCAGTTTGGGCCCCCCCAGCTCCTACAATGAGCAGTTCTTC. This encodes CASSLGPPSSYNEQFF.

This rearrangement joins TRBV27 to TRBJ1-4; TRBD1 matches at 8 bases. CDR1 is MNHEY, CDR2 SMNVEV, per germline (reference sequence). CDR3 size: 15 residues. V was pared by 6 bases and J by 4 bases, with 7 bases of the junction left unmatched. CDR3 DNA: TGTGCCAGCAGCCGGAGACAGGGGCTTAATGAAAAACTGTTTTTT. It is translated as CASSRRQGLNEKLFF.